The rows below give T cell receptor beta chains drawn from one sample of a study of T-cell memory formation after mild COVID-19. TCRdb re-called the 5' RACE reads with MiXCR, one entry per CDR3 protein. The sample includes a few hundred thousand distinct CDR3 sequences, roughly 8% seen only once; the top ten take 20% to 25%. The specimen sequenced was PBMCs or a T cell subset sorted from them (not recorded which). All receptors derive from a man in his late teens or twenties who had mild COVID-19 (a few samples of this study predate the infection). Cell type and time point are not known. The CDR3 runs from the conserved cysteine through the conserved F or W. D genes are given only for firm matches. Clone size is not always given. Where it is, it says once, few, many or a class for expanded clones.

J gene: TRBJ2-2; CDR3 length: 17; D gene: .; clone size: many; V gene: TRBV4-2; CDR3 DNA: TGTGCCAGCAGCCATTCGCCGTGGGTCTCCCCCACCGGGGAGCTGTTTTTT; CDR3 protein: CASSHSPWVSPTGELFF
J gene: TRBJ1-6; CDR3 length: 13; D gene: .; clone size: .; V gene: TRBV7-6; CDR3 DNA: TGTGCCAGCAGCCTAGGACAGATTTCACCCCTCCACTTT; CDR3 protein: CASSLGQISPLHF
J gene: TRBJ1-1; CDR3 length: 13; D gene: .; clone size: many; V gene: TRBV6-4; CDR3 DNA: TGTGCCAGCAGTGAACAGGGAGGCACTGAAGCTTTCTTT; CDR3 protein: CASSEQGGTEAFF
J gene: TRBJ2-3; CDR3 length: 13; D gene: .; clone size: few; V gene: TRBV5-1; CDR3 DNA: TGCGCCAGCAGCTTGGTTATTGCAGATACGCAGTATTTT; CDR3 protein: CASSLVIADTQYF
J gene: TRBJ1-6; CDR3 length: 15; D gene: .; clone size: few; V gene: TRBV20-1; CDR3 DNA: TGCAGTGCTAGAAGGGACCGGCAGTTTAATTCACCCCTCCACTTT; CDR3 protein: CSARRDRQFNSPLHF
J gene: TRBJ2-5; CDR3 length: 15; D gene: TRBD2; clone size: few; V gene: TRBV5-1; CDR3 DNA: TGCGCCAGCAGCCAACTAGCGGGGGAAGGGAAGACCCAGTACTTC; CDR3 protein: CASSQLAGEGKTQYF
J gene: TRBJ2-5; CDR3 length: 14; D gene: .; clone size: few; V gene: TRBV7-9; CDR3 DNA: TGTGCCAGCAGAGATACCGGGGAAAAAGAGACCCAGTACTTC; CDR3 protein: CASRDTGEKETQYF
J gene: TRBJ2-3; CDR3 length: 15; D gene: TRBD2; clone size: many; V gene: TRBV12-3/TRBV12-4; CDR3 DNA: TGTGCCAGCAGTTCTAGCGGGGGGGACACAGATACGCAGTATTTT; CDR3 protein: CASSSSGGDTDTQYF
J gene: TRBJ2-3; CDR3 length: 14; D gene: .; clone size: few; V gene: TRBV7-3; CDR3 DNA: TGTGCCAGCAGCTTAAGGCACCCCACAGATACGCAGTATTTT; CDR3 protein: CASSLRHPTDTQYF
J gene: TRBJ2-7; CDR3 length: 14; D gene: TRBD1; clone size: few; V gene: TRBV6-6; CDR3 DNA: TGTGCCAGCAGTTACCCAGGGGGCGGCTACGAGCAGTACTTC; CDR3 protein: CASSYPGGGYEQYF
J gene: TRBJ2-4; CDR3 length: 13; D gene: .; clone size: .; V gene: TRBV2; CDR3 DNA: TGTGCCAGCAGTGATGGGCCGCAAAACATTCAGTACTTC; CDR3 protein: CASSDGPQNIQYF
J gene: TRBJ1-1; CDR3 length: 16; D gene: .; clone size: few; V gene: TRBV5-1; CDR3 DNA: TGCGCCAGCAGCCTCTATGGGGTTGTGATGAACACTGAAGCTTTCTTT; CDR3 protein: CASSLYGVVMNTEAFF
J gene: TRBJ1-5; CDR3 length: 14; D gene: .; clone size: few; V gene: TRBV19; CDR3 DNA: TGTGCCAGTCGCCGGGAGGGTGTGGATCAGCCCCAGCATTTT; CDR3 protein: CASRREGVDQPQHF
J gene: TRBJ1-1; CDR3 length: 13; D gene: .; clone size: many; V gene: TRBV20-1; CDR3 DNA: TGCAGTGCCCCAGGACAGACCAACACTGAAGCTTTCTTT; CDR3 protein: CSAPGQTNTEAFF
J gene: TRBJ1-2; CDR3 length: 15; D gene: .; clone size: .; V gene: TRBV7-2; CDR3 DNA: TGTGCCAGCAGCTTAAGAACCTCTACTCTATGGGGCTACACCTTC; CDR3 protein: CASSLRTSTLWGYTF
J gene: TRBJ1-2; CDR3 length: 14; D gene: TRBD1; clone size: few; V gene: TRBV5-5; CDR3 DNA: TGTGCCAGCAGCTTTTCGGGACAGAACTATGGCTACACCTTC; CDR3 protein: CASSFSGQNYGYTF
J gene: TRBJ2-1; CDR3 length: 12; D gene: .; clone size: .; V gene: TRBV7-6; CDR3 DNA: TGTGCCAGCAGTCCAGGGGAATATGAGCAGTTCTTC; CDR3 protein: CASSPGEYEQFF
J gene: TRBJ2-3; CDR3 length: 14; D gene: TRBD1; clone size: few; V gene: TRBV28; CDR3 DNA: TGTGCCAGCAGTAACACAGGGGAGTCAGATACGCAGTATTTT; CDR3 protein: CASSNTGESDTQYF
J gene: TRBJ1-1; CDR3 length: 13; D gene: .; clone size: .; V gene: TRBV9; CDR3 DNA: TGTGCCAGCAGCGTCGAAAGGAACACTGAAGCTTTCTTT; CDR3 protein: CASSVERNTEAFF
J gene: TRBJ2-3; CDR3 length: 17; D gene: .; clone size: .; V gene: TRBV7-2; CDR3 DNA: TGTGCCAGCAGAGTAGCGCGAACCATGGGAGCTACAGATACGCAGTATTTT; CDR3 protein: CASRVARTMGATDTQYF
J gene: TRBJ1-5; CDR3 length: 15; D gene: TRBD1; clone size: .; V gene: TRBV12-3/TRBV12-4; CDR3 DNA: TGTGCCAGCAGAGCCGACAGGGTGGACGGACAGCCCCAGCATTTT; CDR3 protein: CASRADRVDGQPQHF
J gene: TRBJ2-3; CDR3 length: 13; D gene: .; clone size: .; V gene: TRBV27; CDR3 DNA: TGTGCCAGCAGTCCCCGGGGGTACAATACGCAGTATTTT; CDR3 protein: CASSPRGYNTQYF
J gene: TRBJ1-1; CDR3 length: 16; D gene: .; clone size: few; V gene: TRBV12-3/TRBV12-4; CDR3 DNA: TGTGCCAGCAGTCCGGCGGGACGCGCGTTAAACACTGAAGCTTTCTTT; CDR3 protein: CASSPAGRALNTEAFF
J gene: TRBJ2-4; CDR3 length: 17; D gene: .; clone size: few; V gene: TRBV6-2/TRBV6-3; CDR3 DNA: TGTGCCAGCAGTTACTACGCTCCGTCAGTAGCCAAAAACATTCAGTACTTC; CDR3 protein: CASSYYAPSVAKNIQYF
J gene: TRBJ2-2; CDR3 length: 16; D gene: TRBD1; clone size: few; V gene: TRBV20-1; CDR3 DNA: TGCAGTGCTAGAGATAGGGACAGCCACAACACCGGGGAGCTGTTTTTT; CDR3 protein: CSARDRDSHNTGELFF